In its sample, the clone carrying this TCR beta chain was seen once. Its antigen is not identified. Authors' methods: Filtering of immunoSEQ junctional sequences could not match full-length read filtering. Repertoires were generated with immunoSEQ multiplex PCR, while TCRdb's copy carries only in-frame clones and drops some. V and J calls and clone size are copied from that table; D and trimming were computed from the DNA. The table includes about 2 million clones, about 95% detected once. The data belong to a study of shared clonotypes between healthy human individuals. Study-wide context: The study drew on two women and a few men aged 18 to 49 as donors. Study-wide results and limits: Sorted-subset sequencing was shown by rarefaction to be incomplete despite large depth. Among non-shared clonotypes, generation probabilities were lower than among those shared by all four donors.

CD45RO-negative cells were positively selected for CCR7, leaving out terminally differentiated effector memory CD45RA+ cells. This TCR was recovered from a young man in good health. Sequencing input: naive CD8+ T cells sorted from blood.

The CDR3 spells CASSQDLPQRGGDEQFF. As DNA, the CDR3 is TGCGCCAGCAGCCAAGATCTTCCCCAGCGGGGGGGGGATGAGCAGTTCTTC. The genes are TRBV4-1 and TRBJ2-1; 10 nucleotides align to TRBD2. This CDR3 region has 17 residues. V lost 0 bases and J lost 8; bases outside the gene matches: 10. Germline V gives CDR1 MGHRA, CDR2 YSYEKL.